Following are 31 T cell receptor beta chains from one sample sequenced in a study of cytomegalovirus exposure and HLA in healthy donors. 60 Vbeta and 13 Jbeta primers were used in PCR. Here immunoSEQ multiplex PCR was the method, and the copy in TCRdb shows in-frame clones only, minus some. The sample shows under 200,000 clones, 65% to 90% of them seen only once. The sequenced sample was PBMCs. All receptors derive from a woman in her twenties or thirties in good health and CMV-seronegative.

The count of this clone is one. The chain links TRBV19 to TRBJ2-1; TRBD1 matches at 11 bases. There are 15 residues in the CDR3. V trimming: 5 bases; J trimming: 7 bases; junction bases outside the gene matches: 7. CDR1 and CDR2 (germline): LNHDA, SQIVND (reference sequence). As DNA, the CDR3 is TGTGCCAGTAGTCTGGGACAGGGGGGAAGAAATGAGCAGTTCTTC. Translation gives CASSLGQGGRNEQFF.

The gene calls are TRBV15 and TRBJ1-5; D is possibly TRBD1 (6 bases). Between the trimmed V and J ends, which lost 0 bases and 5 bases, there was a span of 11 bases. Germline CDR1 and CDR2: LNHNV and YYDKDF (reference sequence). CDR3 size: 15 residues. The DNA for the CDR3 is TGTGCCACCAGCAGAGATATCGGGGGGCATCAGCCCCAGCATTTT. This sequence encodes CATSRDIGGHQPQHF.

This sequence joins TRBV5-5 and TRBJ2-7, with D maybe TRBD2 (7 bases). V was shortened by 4 bases and J by 4 bases, with 18 bases between the two germline ends. The CDR3 runs to 15 residues. CDR1 is SGHKS, CDR2 YYEKEE, per germline (reference sequence). The CDR3 DNA reads as TGTGCCAGCAGCGGGGGGGCAGGGTCGTTGTACGAGCAGTACTTC. Translation: CASSGGAGSLYEQYF.

CDR3 region: CASIRDRASGELFF. The CDR3 nucleotides read TGTGCCAGCATACGGGACAGGGCGTCTGGGGAGCTGTTTTTT. The chain employs TRBV11-2 and TRBJ2-2, with 9 nucleotides matching TRBD1. V lost 7 bases and J lost 8; bases outside the gene matches: 8. This CDR3 has 14 residues. The germline V gene has CDR1 SGHAT and CDR2 FQNNGV. The variable domain in full, completed from reference TRBV11-2 and TRBJ2-2, reads EAGVAQSPRYKIIEKRQSVAFWCNPISGHATLYWYQQILGQGPKLLIQFQNNGVVDDSQLPKDRFSAERLKGVDSTLKIQPAKLEDSAVYLCASIRDRASGELFFGEGSRLTVL.

The rearrangement links TRBV9 to TRBJ2-1; D ambiguous. The CDR3 runs to 14 residues. Looked up from germline, CDR1 is SGDLS and CDR2 is YYNGEE. The ends were cut back, 0 bases at V and 10 bases at J, with 14 bases in the middle. This CDR3 reads CASSVVHSPGEQFF. The CDR3 DNA follows: TGTGCCAGCAGCGTAGTACACAGCCCCGGCGAGCAGTTCTTC.

This clone was seen once. The rearrangement joins TRBV10-3 to TRBJ2-6; D possibly corresponds to TRBD1 (6 bases). V lost 0 bases and J lost 2, with 20 bases in between. Germline V lookup: CDR1 ENHRY, CDR2 SYGVKD. The length of the CDR3 is 20 residues. The CDR3 DNA follows: TGTGCCATCAGTGAGTCGAGCAGCCACACAGGGTCGACTGGGGCCAACGTCCTGACTTTC. Protein sequence: CAISESSSHTGSTGANVLTF.

J is TRBJ2-7 and V is TRBV14; D perhaps matches TRBD1 (6 bases). The V end was cut by 5 bases, the J end by 7 bases, with 21 bases between. Germline V gene sequence: CDR1 SGHDN, CDR2 FVKESK. The CDR3 is made up of 15 amino acids. This chain's CDR3 is CASSSKLQGIGEQYF. In DNA, the CDR3 is TGTGCCAGCAGCTCCAAGCTACAGGGAATTGGGGAGCAGTACTTC. Combining the CDR3 with reference TRBV14 and TRBJ2-7 gives the whole variable domain EAGVTQFPSHSVIEKGQTVTLRCDPISGHDNLYWYRRVMGKEIKFLLHFVKESKQDESGMPNNRFLAERTGGTYSTLKVQPAELEDSGVYFCASSSKLQGIGEQYFGPGTRLTVT.

The chain couples TRBV9 to TRBJ2-5, with TRBD2 identical over 10 bases. The CDR3 loop spans 13 amino acids. With 5 bases clipped from V and 5 bases from J, the junction kept 3 bases outside the gene matches. Germline CDR1 reads SGDLS; CDR2 reads YYNGEE. CDR3 amino acids: CASSSGGYETQYF. CDR3 in DNA: TGTGCCAGCAGTAGCGGGGGGTATGAGACCCAGTACTTC.

V and J are TRBV11-2 and TRBJ1-2; TRBD1 is a possible D gene (5 bases). Germline CDR1 SGHAT, CDR2 FQNNGV. This CDR3 spans 15 amino acids. The germline V and J ends were trimmed by 1 base and 8 bases, with 17 bases remaining between them. Here the CDR3 reads CASSLVGLSPGGYTF. The CDR3 nucleotides read TGTGCCAGCAGCTTAGTGGGACTCTCACCAGGGGGCTACACCTTC. The full variable domain, completed using reference TRBV11-2 and TRBJ1-2, is EAGVAQSPRYKIIEKRQSVAFWCNPISGHATLYWYQQILGQGPKLLIQFQNNGVVDDSQLPKDRFSAERLKGVDSTLKIQPAKLEDSAVYLCASSLVGLSPGGYTFGSGTRLTVV.

This clone occurred once. The J gene is TRBJ2-1, the V gene TRBV5-1; perhaps TRBD1 as D (5 bases). With 0 bases removed from V and 0 bases from J, the gap between germline ends came to 10 bases. CDR3 size: 16 residues. CDR1 SGHRS and CDR2 YFSETQ come from the germline V gene. CDR3 sequence reads: CASSLDRLSSYNEQFF. The CDR3 DNA sequence: TGCGCCAGCAGCTTGGACAGGTTGAGCTCCTACAATGAGCAGTTCTTC.

The chain combines TRBV15 with TRBJ2-7; 7 nucleotides agree with TRBD2. The germline gives CDR1 LNHNV, CDR2 YYDKDF (reference sequence). The CDR3 runs 16 residues. The J segment lost 2 bases and the V segment lost 4 bases, leaving 11 bases of the junction unmatched. The CDR3 nucleotides read TGTGCCACCAGCACCCTGAGCGGGACTCCCGCCTACGAGCAGTACTTC. Amino acids: CATSTLSGTPAYEQYF. Using reference TRBV15 and TRBJ2-7 for the parts outside the CDR3, the full variable domain is DAMVIQNPRYQVTQFGKPVTLSCSQTLNHNVMYWYQQKSSQAPKLLFHYYDKDFNNEADTPDNFQSRRPNTSFCFLDIRSPGLGDTAMYLCATSTLSGTPAYEQYFGPGTRLTVT.

A few counts support this clone. This rearrangement joins TRBV7-9 to TRBJ2-7, with 8 nucleotides matching TRBD1. CDR1 and CDR2 (germline): SEHNR, FQNEAQ (reference sequence). V was clipped by 3 bases and J by 4 bases; unmatched bases: 2. The CDR3 is 13 residues long. The DNA for the CDR3 is TGTGCCAGCAGCTTTACAGGGGGGTACGAGCAGTACTTC. As protein: CASSFTGGYEQYF.

In this sample, this clone turned up a few times. The V call is TRBV4-1, the J call TRBJ1-3, with a tentative D call TRBD1 (5 bases). The CDR3 sequence is 21 residues long. V gave up 4 bases and J gave up 0 bases, with 28 bases separating them. CDR1 is MGHRA, CDR2 YSYEKL, per germline. In nucleotides, the CDR3 is TGCGCCAGCAGCCCCCCCGGAGGGAAGGGGACGAAATATCACTCTGGAAACACCATATATTTT. Translated, it gives CASSPPGGKGTKYHSGNTIYF.

The J gene is TRBJ1-3, the V gene TRBV28; D is undetermined. The V gene lost 5 bases and the J gene lost 0 bases, with 11 bases spanning the gap. The length of the CDR3 is 15 residues. Germline V CDR1 and CDR2: MDHEN, SYDVKM. The CDR3 loop reads CASSPQYGSGNTIYF. The CDR3 DNA sequence: TGTGCCAGCAGTCCACAGTACGGCTCTGGAAACACCATATATTTT.

V usage is TRBV12-5 and J usage is TRBJ2-2; maybe TRBD2 (6 bases). The germline V gene has CDR1 LGHNT and CDR2 FRNRAP. This CDR3 is 16 amino acids long. V was clipped by 3 bases and J by 0 bases, with 11 bases between them. CDR3 bases: TGTGCTAGTGGTTTCTTTGGGACTGCGAACACCGGGGAGCTGTTTTTT. Amino acids: CASGFFGTANTGELFF.

The gene calls are TRBV10-3 and TRBJ1-2, with D maybe TRBD1 (5 bases). The V end was cut by 0 bases, the J end by 5 bases, with 13 bases between. The CDR3 length is 15 residues. Per germline, CDR1 ENHRY and CDR2 SYGVKD. CDR3: CAISESTGAAYGYTF. The DNA for the CDR3 is TGTGCCATCAGTGAGTCGACTGGGGCGGCATATGGCTACACCTTC.

The chain combines TRBV5-1 with TRBJ1-1, with D possibly TRBD1 on 6 matching bases. The CDR3 totals 16 residues. V was shortened by 3 bases and J by 1 base, with 16 bases between the two germline ends. Germline values: CDR1 SGHRS, CDR2 YFSETQ. The CDR3 DNA reads TGCGCCAGCAGCTCCAATGTCCCGACAGGGAACACTGAAGCTTTCTTT. Residues: CASSSNVPTGNTEAFF.

The J gene is TRBJ2-1, the V gene TRBV7-3, with TRBD2 as a possible D gene (5 bases). From germline, CDR1 is SGHTA and CDR2 FQGTGA. Trimming pared 5 bases from V and 9 bases from J, leaving 11 bases between. The CDR3 covers 12 residues. As DNA, the CDR3 is TGTGCCAGCAGCCTTAGCGTCGGTGAGCAGTTCTTC. Translation: CASSLSVGEQFF.

The chain links TRBV9 to TRBJ2-7; TRBD2 matches 13 bases. CDR3 length equals 17 residues. CDR1 SGDLS and CDR2 YYNGEE come from the germline V gene. The trim removed 3 bases at V and 2 bases at J, leaving 8 bases unmatched. CDR3 in amino acids: CASSGQGGTSGTYEQYF. CDR3 nucleotides: TGTGCCAGCAGCGGGCAGGGAGGGACTAGCGGGACCTACGAGCAGTACTTC.

The V call is TRBV28, the J call TRBJ1-2, with D hard to call. The CDR3 has 16 amino acids. From germline, CDR1 is MDHEN and CDR2 SYDVKM. V was pared by 1 base and J by 8 bases, with 20 bases between. The CDR3 region is CASSLSGTPRVEGYTF. The CDR3 DNA is TGTGCCAGCAGTTTATCGGGAACCCCTAGAGTAGAGGGCTACACCTTC.

V gene TRBV28 combines with J gene TRBJ1-1; no clear D gene. CDR1 and CDR2 from the germline V gene are MDHEN and SYDVKM. CDR3 length: 13 amino acids. Trimming left V 2 bases short and J 6 bases short, with 10 bases between. The CDR3 DNA is TGTGCCAGCAGTTTAATATCTACCGCTGAAGCTTTCTTT. Its translation: CASSLISTAEAFF.

The chain couples TRBV2 to TRBJ1-3; 7 bases agree with TRBD1. V lost 8 bases to trimming and J lost 0 bases; unmatched junction nucleotides: 4. Germline loops: CDR1 SNHLY, CDR2 FYNNEI. This CDR3 spans 14 amino acids. Written as DNA, the CDR3 is TGTGCCAGCCGACAGGGCGGCTCTGGAAACACCATATATTTT. Encoded protein: CASRQGGSGNTIYF. The whole variable domain, remainder taken from reference TRBV2 and TRBJ1-3, is EPEVTQTPSHQVTQMGQEVILRCVPISNHLYFYWYRQILGQKVEFLVSFYNNEISEKSEIFDDQFSVERPDGSNFTLKIRSTKLEDSAMYFCASRQGGSGNTIYFGEGSWLTVV.

The V call is TRBV11-2, the J call TRBJ2-1, with D possibly TRBD1 on 5 matching bases. Germline CDR1 and CDR2: SGHAT and FQNNGV. V was shortened by 6 bases and J by 2 bases, with 17 bases between the two germline ends. The CDR3 spans 16 residues. The CDR3 is CASSPVRGPTYNEQFF. DNA for the CDR3: TGTGCCAGCAGTCCTGTTAGGGGCCCTACCTACAATGAGCAGTTCTTC.

The chain recombines TRBV7-3 with TRBJ2-7; a possible D gene is TRBD1 (6 bases). The germline V gene has CDR1 SGHTA and CDR2 FQGTGA. The CDR3 covers 13 residues. V lost 5 bases, J lost 5 bases, and 13 bases lay in between. The DNA of the CDR3 is TGTGCCAGCAGCCTAAACAGGGACAACGAGCAGTACTTC. Its protein product is CASSLNRDNEQYF.

This clone was seen a single time. The V gene is TRBV2, the J gene TRBJ2-7; tentative D call: TRBD2 (6 bases). Germline assignment: CDR1 SNHLY and CDR2 FYNNEI. The CDR3 loop spans 16 amino acids. V was pared by 5 bases and J by 6 bases, with 23 bases between. The CDR3 loop is CASSLGGTSMSLEQYF. CDR3 DNA: TGTGCCAGCAGTCTGGGGGGAACTAGCATGTCTCTCGAGCAGTACTTC.

The V gene is TRBV20-1, the J gene TRBJ2-4; 8 bases are shared with TRBD2. Germline CDR1 is DFQATT and CDR2 is SNEGSKA (reference sequence). V dropped 7 bases and J dropped 8; count of bases not matched to a gene: 4. The CDR3 sequence is 11 residues long. CDR3 DNA: TGCAGTGTAGCGGGGATGGACATTCAGTACTTC. As protein: CSVAGMDIQYF.

The V and J genes are TRBV6-1 and TRBJ2-7, with 10 positions matching TRBD1. This CDR3 has 15 amino acids. Trimming removed 6 bases from V and 2 bases from J; junction bases left unmatched: 7. CDR1 is MNHNS, CDR2 SASEGT, per germline. This CDR3 reads CASRGPGQGAYEQYF. The CDR3 DNA reads as TGTGCCAGCAGGGGCCCCGGACAGGGGGCCTACGAGCAGTACTTC.

This clone was picked up a small number of times. The chain uses TRBV9 and TRBJ2-1; TRBD2 aligns across 8 bases. This CDR3 spans 15 amino acids. The germline V gene encodes CDR1 SGDLS and CDR2 YYNGEE. V shed 6 bases and J 0 bases; nucleotides not matched to a gene: 5. The CDR3 nucleotides are TGTGCCAGCAACAGCGGGGGAAGCTCCTACAATGAGCAGTTCTTC. This codes for CASNSGGSSYNEQFF.

This clone has only one observation. The CDR3 sequence is CASSLDQTSGSIDEQFF. CDR3 DNA sequence: TGTGCCAGCAGCTTGGACCAGACTAGCGGGAGTATCGATGAGCAGTTCTTC. The V call is TRBV5-6, the J call TRBJ2-1; 12 bases match TRBD2. The germline V gene encodes CDR1 SGHDT and CDR2 YYEEEE. Trimming cost V 0 bases and J 8 bases; bases outside gene matches: 9. This CDR3 has 17 residues.

The chain links TRBV10-3 to TRBJ1-5; perhaps TRBD1 as D (5 bases). With 7 bases removed from V and 0 bases from J, the gap between germline ends came to 13 bases. Germline V gene lookup returns CDR1 ENHRY and CDR2 SYGVKD. The CDR3 spans 15 residues. The CDR3 DNA follows: TGTGCCATCATTGCGGGGGTTAATAGCAATCAGCCCCAGCATTTT. This translates into CAIIAGVNSNQPQHF.

The chain carries TRBV10-1 and TRBJ2-1; D remains ambiguous. With 0 bases removed from V and 6 bases from J, the gap between germline ends came to 6 bases. There are 13 residues in the CDR3. Germline values: CDR1 WNHNN, CDR2 SYGVQD (reference sequence). This CDR3 reads CASSESSGNEQFF. The CDR3 region has the DNA TGCGCCAGCAGTGAGTCTTCCGGCAATGAGCAGTTCTTC.